These T cell receptor beta chains were read from a single sample in a study of blood T cell repertoires in COVID-19. Using immunoSEQ multiplex PCR, the repertoire was profiled, and TCRdb retains in-frame clones only, with some absent. The table includes fewer than 500,000 clones, roughly four fifths detected once. Specimen: peripheral blood. All receptors come from a human donor with acute or convalescent COVID-19. The donor label of this sample is uncertain. Both conserved end residues are part of each CDR3. Fields, in order: CDR3 DNA, CDR3 protein, D gene, J gene, clone size, V gene. The D gene is left open where the match is weak. The size entry is marked missing in some rows and otherwise reads once, few, many or a size class.

CDR3nt: TGTGCCAGCACCCTCGGGACAGTTGGCTACACCTTC; CDR3aa: CASTLGTVGYTF; d_gene: TRBD1; j_gene: TRBJ1-2; abundance: NA; v_gene: TRBV28
CDR3nt: TGTGCCAGTAACCGGGTTGGGGAAATGGGGCCGTATAATTCACCCCTCCACTTT; CDR3aa: CASNRVGEMGPYNSPLHF; d_gene: NA; j_gene: TRBJ1-6; abundance: NA; v_gene: TRBV19
CDR3nt: TGCGCCAGCAGCCCGGGACAGGACAATTCACCCCTCCACTTT; CDR3aa: CASSPGQDNSPLHF; d_gene: TRBD1; j_gene: TRBJ1-6; abundance: NA; v_gene: TRBV5-1
CDR3nt: TGCGCCAGCATGGGGCAGACGGACACTGAAGCTTTCTTT; CDR3aa: CASMGQTDTEAFF; d_gene: NA; j_gene: TRBJ1-1; abundance: NA; v_gene: TRBV5-1
CDR3nt: TGTGCCAGCAGCCAGTCACGGGACACCAATTCACCCCTCCACTTT; CDR3aa: CASSQSRDTNSPLHF; d_gene: NA; j_gene: TRBJ1-6; abundance: NA; v_gene: TRBV4-2
CDR3nt: TGTGCCAGCAGTTACCTAGACAGTGACACTGAAGCTTTCTTT; CDR3aa: CASSYLDSDTEAFF; d_gene: NA; j_gene: TRBJ1-1; abundance: NA; v_gene: TRBV6-2/TRBV6-3
CDR3nt: TGTGCCAGCAGTGAAGCGCAACCTGCGGGGGGGTACGAGCAGTACTTC; CDR3aa: CASSEAQPAGGYEQYF; d_gene: TRBD2; j_gene: TRBJ2-7; abundance: NA; v_gene: TRBV6-1
CDR3nt: TGTGCCAGCAGTCCCGGGTACTCTGGAAACACCATATATTTT; CDR3aa: CASSPGYSGNTIYF; d_gene: NA; j_gene: TRBJ1-3; abundance: NA; v_gene: TRBV28
CDR3nt: TGTGCCAGCAGCTTTGGGACAATGAACACTGAAGCTTTCTTT; CDR3aa: CASSFGTMNTEAFF; d_gene: NA; j_gene: TRBJ1-1; abundance: NA; v_gene: TRBV7-2
CDR3nt: TGTGCCAGCAGTTACTCGATCAGCAACTTGGAGAACACCATATATTTT; CDR3aa: CASSYSISNLENTIYF; d_gene: NA; j_gene: TRBJ1-3; abundance: NA; v_gene: TRBV6-5
CDR3nt: TGTGCCAGCTCACCACAAGGGACAGGGGGCTACGAGCAGTACTTC; CDR3aa: CASSPQGTGGYEQYF; d_gene: TRBD1; j_gene: TRBJ2-7; abundance: NA; v_gene: TRBV18
CDR3nt: TGTGCCTGGAGGCCCTCGGCAGGCTCCTATAATTCACCCCTCCACTTT; CDR3aa: CAWRPSAGSYNSPLHF; d_gene: NA; j_gene: TRBJ1-6; abundance: NA; v_gene: TRBV30
CDR3nt: TGTGCCAGCAGGGCTATTGGTCACAACGGGTATGGCTACACCTTC; CDR3aa: CASRAIGHNGYGYTF; d_gene: NA; j_gene: TRBJ1-2; abundance: NA; v_gene: TRBV9
CDR3nt: TGTGCCAGCAGTTTAGGGGCCAACACCTACGAGCAGTACTTC; CDR3aa: CASSLGANTYEQYF; d_gene: NA; j_gene: TRBJ2-7; abundance: NA; v_gene: TRBV6-5
CDR3nt: TGCGCCAGCAGCCAAGTTGTCGGCTACGAGCAGTACTTC; CDR3aa: CASSQVVGYEQYF; d_gene: NA; j_gene: TRBJ2-7; abundance: NA; v_gene: TRBV4-1
CDR3nt: TGTGCCAGCAGCTTCACACGGGGAAGCACTGAAGCTTTCTTT; CDR3aa: CASSFTRGSTEAFF; d_gene: NA; j_gene: TRBJ1-1; abundance: NA; v_gene: TRBV5-4
CDR3nt: TGTGCCAGCAGGGAAGGGACTTCCCAGGATGAGCAGTTCTTC; CDR3aa: CASREGTSQDEQFF; d_gene: NA; j_gene: TRBJ2-1; abundance: NA; v_gene: TRBV5-5
CDR3nt: TGTGCCAGCAGCTCGGCGGGGGTGAACACTGAAGCTTTCTTT; CDR3aa: CASSSAGVNTEAFF; d_gene: NA; j_gene: TRBJ1-1; abundance: NA; v_gene: TRBV28
CDR3nt: TGCGCCAGCAGCTTGGCCGACAGAGACGACACTGAAGCTTTCTTT; CDR3aa: CASSLADRDDTEAFF; d_gene: NA; j_gene: TRBJ1-1; abundance: NA; v_gene: TRBV5-1
CDR3nt: TGTGCCAGCAGCCCAGCAGGGCTCCCGGGCACTGAAGCTTTCTTT; CDR3aa: CASSPAGLPGTEAFF; d_gene: NA; j_gene: TRBJ1-1; abundance: NA; v_gene: TRBV7-6
CDR3nt: TGTGCCAGCAGCTTACGGACTAGCGAAGAGACCCAGTACTTC; CDR3aa: CASSLRTSEETQYF; d_gene: TRBD2; j_gene: TRBJ2-5; abundance: NA; v_gene: TRBV7-9
CDR3nt: TGTGCCAGCAGCTCACGACAGGGTAACTACGAGCAGTACTTC; CDR3aa: CASSSRQGNYEQYF; d_gene: TRBD1; j_gene: TRBJ2-7; abundance: NA; v_gene: TRBV7-8
CDR3nt: TGTGCCAGCAGCTTGGCGACACCAGATACGCAGTATTTT; CDR3aa: CASSLATPDTQYF; d_gene: NA; j_gene: TRBJ2-3; abundance: few; v_gene: TRBV5-4
CDR3nt: TGTGCCAGCAGCCGTCGACTGGATTACAATGAGCAGTTCTTC; CDR3aa: CASSRRLDYNEQFF; d_gene: NA; j_gene: TRBJ2-1; abundance: NA; v_gene: TRBV7-6
CDR3nt: TGTGCCAGCAGTTTGGGTGTCAGGGTGAACACTGAAGCTTTCTTT; CDR3aa: CASSLGVRVNTEAFF; d_gene: NA; j_gene: TRBJ1-1; abundance: NA; v_gene: TRBV28
CDR3nt: TGTGCCAGCCCGACAGGCTTCTATGGCTACACCTTC; CDR3aa: CASPTGFYGYTF; d_gene: NA; j_gene: TRBJ1-2; abundance: few; v_gene: TRBV25-1
CDR3nt: TGCGCCAGCAGCTTGGCACAGGGAAGCACAGATACGCAGTATTTT; CDR3aa: CASSLAQGSTDTQYF; d_gene: NA; j_gene: TRBJ2-3; abundance: few; v_gene: TRBV5-1
CDR3nt: TGTGCCAGCACGGGGGGGCATAGCACAGATACGCAGTATTTT; CDR3aa: CASTGGHSTDTQYF; d_gene: TRBD2; j_gene: TRBJ2-3; abundance: NA; v_gene: TRBV6-5
CDR3nt: TGTGCCACCAGTGAAAGGGGGGGCCCCTACAATGAGCAGTTCTTC; CDR3aa: CATSERGGPYNEQFF; d_gene: NA; j_gene: TRBJ2-1; abundance: NA; v_gene: TRBV24-1